Reported below is one T cell receptor beta chain. What it binds is not known. This sample was included in a study of cytomegalovirus exposure and HLA in healthy donors. General observations from the study: Near-uniform donor sequencing depth was presumed by presence/absence analyses.

This CDR3 has 16 residues. The germline V gene encodes CDR1 SGHTA and CDR2 FQGTGA. The V gene end was trimmed by 6 bases and the J gene end by 3 bases; junction bases not matched to a gene: 9. PCR used 60 Vbeta primers and 13 Jbeta primers. As processed by the authors: There were about 86 million unique TCR beta chains by a later count, and some 12 million of them were shared. Profiling relied on immunoSEQ multiplex PCR, and the TCRdb table lists in-frame clones only, not all of them. That table is the source of V, J and clone size, and D and trimming were worked out from the DNA. This sample's table reports approximately 130,000 clones.

The chain combines TRBV7-3 with TRBJ2-2; 8 bases are a match to TRBD1. This TCR derives from a woman aged 55-70 years in good health and CMV-seronegative. Sequencing input: PBMCs. The CDR3 nucleotides are TGTGCCAGCAGTAATGGACAGGGAGGATACACCGGGGAGCTGTTTTTT. Translated, it gives CASSNGQGGYTGELFF.